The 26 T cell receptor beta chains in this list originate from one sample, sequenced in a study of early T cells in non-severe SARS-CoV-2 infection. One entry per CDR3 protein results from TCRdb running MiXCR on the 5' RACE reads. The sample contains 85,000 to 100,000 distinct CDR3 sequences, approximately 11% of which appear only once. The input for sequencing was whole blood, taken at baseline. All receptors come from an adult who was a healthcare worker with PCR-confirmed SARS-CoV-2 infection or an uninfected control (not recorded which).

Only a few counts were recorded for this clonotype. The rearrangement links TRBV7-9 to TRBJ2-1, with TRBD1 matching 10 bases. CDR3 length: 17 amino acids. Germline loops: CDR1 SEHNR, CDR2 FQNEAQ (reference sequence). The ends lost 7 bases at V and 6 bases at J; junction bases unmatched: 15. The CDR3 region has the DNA TGTGCCAGCACCCAACCCCCGGGGACAGGGGCTGGCAATGAGCAGTTCTTC. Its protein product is CASTQPPGTGAGNEQFF.

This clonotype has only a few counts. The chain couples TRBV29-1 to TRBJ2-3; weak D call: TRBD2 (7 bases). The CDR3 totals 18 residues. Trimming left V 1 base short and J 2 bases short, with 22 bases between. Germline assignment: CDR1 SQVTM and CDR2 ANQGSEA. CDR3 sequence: CSVEGGGAQGSVTDTQYF. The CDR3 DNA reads TGCAGCGTTGAAGGAGGGGGGGCTCAAGGGTCAGTCACAGATACGCAGTATTTT.

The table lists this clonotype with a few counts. CDR3 region: CASSPGRVDTQYF. CDR3 DNA: TGTGCCAGCAGCCCCGGGAGGGTAGATACGCAGTATTTT. The chain has TRBV7-3 and TRBJ2-3; the match to TRBD2 covers 8 bases. The length of the CDR3 is 13 residues. The V and J ends lost 5 bases and 5 bases, in that order; junction bases with no gene match: 3. CDR1 SGHTA and CDR2 FQGTGA come from the germline V gene.

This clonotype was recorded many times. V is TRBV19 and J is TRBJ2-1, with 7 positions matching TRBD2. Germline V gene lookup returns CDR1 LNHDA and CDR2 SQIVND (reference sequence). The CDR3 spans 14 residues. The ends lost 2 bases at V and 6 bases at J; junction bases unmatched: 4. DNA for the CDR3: TGTGCCAGTAGTATACCGGGACTATCCAATGAGCAGTTCTTC. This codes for CASSIPGLSNEQFF.

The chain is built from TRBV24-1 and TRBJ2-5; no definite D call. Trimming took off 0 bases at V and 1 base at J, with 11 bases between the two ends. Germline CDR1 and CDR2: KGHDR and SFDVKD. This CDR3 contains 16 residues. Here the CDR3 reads CATSDLSSTAQETQYF. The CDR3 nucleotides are TGTGCCACCAGTGATTTGTCTAGTACGGCCCAAGAGACCCAGTACTTC.

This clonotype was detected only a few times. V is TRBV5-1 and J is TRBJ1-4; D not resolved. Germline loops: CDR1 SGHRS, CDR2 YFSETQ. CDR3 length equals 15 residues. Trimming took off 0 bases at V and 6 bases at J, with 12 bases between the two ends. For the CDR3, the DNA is TGCGCCAGCAGCTTGGATCCCAGAGCCGATGAAAAACTGTTTTTT. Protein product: CASSLDPRADEKLFF.

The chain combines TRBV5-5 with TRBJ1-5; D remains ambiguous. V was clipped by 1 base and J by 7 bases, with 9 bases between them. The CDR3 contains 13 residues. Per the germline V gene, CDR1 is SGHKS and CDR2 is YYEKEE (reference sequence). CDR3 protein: CASSLLFGQPQHF. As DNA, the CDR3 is TGTGCCAGCAGCTTGCTTTTTGGGCAGCCCCAGCATTTT. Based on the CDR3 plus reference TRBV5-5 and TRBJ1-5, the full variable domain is DAGVTQSPTHLIKTRGQQVTLRCSPISGHKSVSWYQQVLGQGPQFIFQYYEKEERGRGNFPDRFSARQFPNYSSELNVNALLLGDSALYLCASSLLFGQPQHFGDGTRLSIL.

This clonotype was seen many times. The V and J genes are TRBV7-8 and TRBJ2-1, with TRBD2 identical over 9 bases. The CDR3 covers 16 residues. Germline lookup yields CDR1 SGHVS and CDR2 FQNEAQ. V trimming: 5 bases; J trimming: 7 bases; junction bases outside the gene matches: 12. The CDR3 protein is CASSERLAGEKNEQFF. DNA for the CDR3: TGTGCCAGCAGCGAAAGGTTAGCGGGAGAGAAGAATGAGCAGTTCTTC. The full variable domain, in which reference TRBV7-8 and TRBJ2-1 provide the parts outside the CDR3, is GAGVSQSPRYKVAKRGQDVALRCDPISGHVSLFWYQQALGQGPEFLTYFQNEAQLDKSGLPSDRFFAERPEGSVSTLKIQRTQQEDSAVYLCASSERLAGEKNEQFFGPGTRLTVL.

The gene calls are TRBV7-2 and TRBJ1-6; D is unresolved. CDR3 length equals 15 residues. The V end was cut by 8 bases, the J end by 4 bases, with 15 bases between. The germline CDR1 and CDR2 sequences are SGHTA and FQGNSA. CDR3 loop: CASGIPAGYNSPLHF. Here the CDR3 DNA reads TGTGCCAGCGGCATCCCAGCGGGTTATAATTCACCCCTCCACTTT. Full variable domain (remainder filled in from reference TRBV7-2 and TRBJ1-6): GAGVSQSPSNKVTEKGKDVELRCDPISGHTALYWYRQSLGQGLEFLIYFQGNSAPDKSGLPSDRFSAERTGGSVSTLTIQRTQQEDSAVYLCASGIPAGYNSPLHFGNGTRLTVT.

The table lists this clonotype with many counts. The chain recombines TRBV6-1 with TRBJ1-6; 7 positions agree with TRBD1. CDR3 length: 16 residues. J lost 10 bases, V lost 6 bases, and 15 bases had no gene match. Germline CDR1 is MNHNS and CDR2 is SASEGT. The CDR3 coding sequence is TGTGCCAGCAGGAGAGGACAGGACGTGGTCGGATCACCCCTCCACTTT. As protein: CASRRGQDVVGSPLHF.

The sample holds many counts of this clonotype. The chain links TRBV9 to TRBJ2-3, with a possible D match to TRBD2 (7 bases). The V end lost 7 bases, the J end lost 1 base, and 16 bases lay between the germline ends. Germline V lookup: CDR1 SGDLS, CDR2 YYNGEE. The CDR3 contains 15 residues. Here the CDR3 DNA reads TGTGCCAGCTCCGCCGAGGGGGGGGGCACAGATACGCAGTATTTT. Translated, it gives CASSAEGGGTDTQYF. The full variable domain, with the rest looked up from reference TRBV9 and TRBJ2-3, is DSGVTQTPKHLITATGQRVTLRCSPRSGDLSVYWYQQSLDQGLQFLIQYYNGEERAKGNILERFSAQQFPDLHSELNLSSLELGDSALYFCASSAEGGGTDTQYFGPGTRLTVL.

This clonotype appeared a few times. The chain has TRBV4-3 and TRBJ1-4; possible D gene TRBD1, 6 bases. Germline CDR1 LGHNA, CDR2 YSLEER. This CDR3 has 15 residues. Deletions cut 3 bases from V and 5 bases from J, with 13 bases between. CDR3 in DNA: TGCGCCAGCAGCCAGGGGGGACAACCGAATGAAAAACTGTTTTTT. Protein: CASSQGGQPNEKLFF.

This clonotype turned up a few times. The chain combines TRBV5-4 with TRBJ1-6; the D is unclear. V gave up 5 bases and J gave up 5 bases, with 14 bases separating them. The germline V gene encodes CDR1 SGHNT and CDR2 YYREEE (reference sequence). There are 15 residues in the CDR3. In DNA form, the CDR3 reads TGTGCCAGCAGAGTTCCCGGGAACGATAATTCACCCCTCCACTTT. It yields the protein CASRVPGNDNSPLHF.

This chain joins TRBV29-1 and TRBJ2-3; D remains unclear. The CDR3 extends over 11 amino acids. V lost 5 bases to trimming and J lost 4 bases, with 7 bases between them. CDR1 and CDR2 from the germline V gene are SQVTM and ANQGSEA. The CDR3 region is CSVRRPDTQYF. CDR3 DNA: TGCAGCGTTCGCAGACCAGATACGCAGTATTTT.

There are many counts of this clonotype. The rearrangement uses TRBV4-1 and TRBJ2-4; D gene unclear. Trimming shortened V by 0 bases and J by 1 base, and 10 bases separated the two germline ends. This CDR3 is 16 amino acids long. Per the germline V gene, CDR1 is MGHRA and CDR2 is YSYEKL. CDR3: CASSQDGHGAKNIQYF. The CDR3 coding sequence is TGCGCCAGCAGCCAAGACGGCCATGGGGCCAAAAACATTCAGTACTTC.

CDR3 sequence (DNA): TGTGCCAGTAGTCCCAAGAGCACAGATACGCAGTATTTT. Protein product: CASSPKSTDTQYF. The chain is built from TRBV19 and TRBJ2-3; D gene uncertain. V was clipped by 5 bases and J by 0 bases, with 6 bases between them. Germline CDR1 and CDR2: LNHDA and SQIVND (reference sequence). There are 13 residues in the CDR3.

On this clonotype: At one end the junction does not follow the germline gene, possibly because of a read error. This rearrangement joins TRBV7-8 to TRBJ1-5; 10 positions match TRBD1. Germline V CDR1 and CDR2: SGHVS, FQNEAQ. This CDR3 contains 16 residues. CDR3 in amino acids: CASSQLTGGPSQAQHF. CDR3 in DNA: TGTGCCAGCAGCCAATTGACAGGGGGCCCCAGTCAGGCCCAGCATTTT.

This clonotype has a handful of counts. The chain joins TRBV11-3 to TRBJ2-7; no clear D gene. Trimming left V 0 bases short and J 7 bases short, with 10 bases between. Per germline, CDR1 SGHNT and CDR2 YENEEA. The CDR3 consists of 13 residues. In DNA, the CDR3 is TGTGCCAGCAGCTTAGAGAGATCGAGTGAGCAGTACTTC. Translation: CASSLERSSEQYF.

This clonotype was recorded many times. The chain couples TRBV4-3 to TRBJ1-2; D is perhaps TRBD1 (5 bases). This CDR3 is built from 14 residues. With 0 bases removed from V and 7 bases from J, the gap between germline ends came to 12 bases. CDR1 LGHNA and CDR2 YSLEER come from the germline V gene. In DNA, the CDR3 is TGCGCCAGCAGCCAAGATCGGGGGTTAGGTGGCTACACCTTC. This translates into CASSQDRGLGGYTF.

CDR3 DNA sequence: TGTGCCAGCAGTGGAAGCGGGTCTGGGGAGCAGTTCTTC. It yields the protein CASSGSGSGEQFF. This chain uses TRBV2 with TRBJ2-1, with D possibly TRBD2 on 6 matching bases. Trimming removed 4 bases at V and 10 bases at J, with 14 bases between. Germline V gene lookup returns CDR1 SNHLY and CDR2 FYNNEI. The CDR3 spans 13 residues.

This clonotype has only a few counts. The CDR3 nucleotides read TGTGCCAGCAGCTTACACCCATGGTCCCGGGACAGCATCACCGGGGAGCTGTTTTTT. Encoded protein: CASSLHPWSRDSITGELFF. The chain joins TRBV11-2 to TRBJ2-2; 7 nucleotides match TRBD1. There are 19 residues in the CDR3. The ends lost 2 bases at V and 4 bases at J; junction bases unmatched: 16. Germline values: CDR1 SGHAT, CDR2 FQNNGV.

The CDR3 DNA reads as TGTGCCAGCAGTAGGGGGCTAGCGGTCCCACCAGATACGCAGTATTTT. Residues: CASSRGLAVPPDTQYF. The J gene is TRBJ2-3, the V gene TRBV6-5; D may be TRBD1 or TRBD2 (7 bases each). CDR3 length equals 16 residues. Trimming shortened V by 5 bases and J by 4 bases, and 19 bases separated the two germline ends. The V gene's germline CDR1 is MNHEY and CDR2 SVGAGI.

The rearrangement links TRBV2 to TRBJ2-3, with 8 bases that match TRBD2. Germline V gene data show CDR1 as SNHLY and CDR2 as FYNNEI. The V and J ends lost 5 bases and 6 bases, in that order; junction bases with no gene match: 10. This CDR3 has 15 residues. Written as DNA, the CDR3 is TGTGCCAGCAGTCCTGGACTAGCAGGTTGGGATACGCAGTATTTT. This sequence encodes CASSPGLAGWDTQYF. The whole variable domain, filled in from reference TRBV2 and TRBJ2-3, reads EPEVTQTPSHQVTQMGQEVILRCVPISNHLYFYWYRQILGQKVEFLVSFYNNEISEKSEIFDDQFSVERPDGSNFTLKIRSTKLEDSAMYFCASSPGLAGWDTQYFGPGTRLTVL.

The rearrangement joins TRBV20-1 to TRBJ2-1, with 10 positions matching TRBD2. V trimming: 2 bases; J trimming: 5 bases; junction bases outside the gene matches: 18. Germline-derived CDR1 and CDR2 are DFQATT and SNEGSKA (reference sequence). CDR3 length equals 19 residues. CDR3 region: CSARTYRASGSPDHNEQFF. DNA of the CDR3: TGCAGTGCTAGAACGTATCGGGCTAGCGGGAGTCCGGACCACAATGAGCAGTTCTTC.

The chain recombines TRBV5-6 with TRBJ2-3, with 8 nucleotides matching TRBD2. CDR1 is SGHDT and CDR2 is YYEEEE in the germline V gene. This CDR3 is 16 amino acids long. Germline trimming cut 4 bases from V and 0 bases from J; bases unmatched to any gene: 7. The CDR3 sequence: CASSPTGTRSTDTQYF. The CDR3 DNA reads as TGTGCCAGCAGCCCCACAGGGACTAGAAGCACAGATACGCAGTATTTT.

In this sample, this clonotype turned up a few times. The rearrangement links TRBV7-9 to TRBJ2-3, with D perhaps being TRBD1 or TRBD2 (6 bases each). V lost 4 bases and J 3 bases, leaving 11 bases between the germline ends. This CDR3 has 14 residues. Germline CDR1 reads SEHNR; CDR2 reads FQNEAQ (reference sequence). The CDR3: CASSSTRGTDTQYF. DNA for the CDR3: TGTGCCAGCAGCTCGACTAGGGGGACAGATACGCAGTATTTT. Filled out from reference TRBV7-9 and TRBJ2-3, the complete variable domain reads DTGVSQNPRHKITKRGQNVTFRCDPISEHNRLYWYRQTLGQGPEFLTYFQNEAQLEKSRLLSDRFSAERPKGSFSTLEIQRTEQGDSAMYLCASSSTRGTDTQYFGPGTRLTVL.